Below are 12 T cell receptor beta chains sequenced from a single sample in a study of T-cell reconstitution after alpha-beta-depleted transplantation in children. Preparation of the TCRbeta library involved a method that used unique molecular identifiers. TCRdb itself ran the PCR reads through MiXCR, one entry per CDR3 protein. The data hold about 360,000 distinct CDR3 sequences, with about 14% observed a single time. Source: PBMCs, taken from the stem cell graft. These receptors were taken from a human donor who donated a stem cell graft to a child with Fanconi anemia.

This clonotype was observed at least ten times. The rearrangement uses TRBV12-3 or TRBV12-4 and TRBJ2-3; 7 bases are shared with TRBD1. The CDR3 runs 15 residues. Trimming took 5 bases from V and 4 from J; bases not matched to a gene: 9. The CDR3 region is CASSTTQGSADTQYF. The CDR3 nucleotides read TGTGCCAGCAGTACTACACAGGGGTCTGCAGATACGCAGTATTTT.

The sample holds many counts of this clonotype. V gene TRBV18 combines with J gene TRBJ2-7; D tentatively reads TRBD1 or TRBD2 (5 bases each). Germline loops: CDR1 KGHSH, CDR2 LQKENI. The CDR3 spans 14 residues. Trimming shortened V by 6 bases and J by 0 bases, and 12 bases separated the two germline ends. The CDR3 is CASSASGSSYEQYF. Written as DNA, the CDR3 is TGTGCCAGCTCCGCCTCAGGGAGCTCCTACGAGCAGTACTTC.

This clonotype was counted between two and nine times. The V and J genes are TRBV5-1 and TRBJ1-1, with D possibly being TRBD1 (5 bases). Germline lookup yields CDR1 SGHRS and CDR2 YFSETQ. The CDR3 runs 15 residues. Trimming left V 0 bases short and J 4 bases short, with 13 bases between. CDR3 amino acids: CASSLVPAGTTEAFF. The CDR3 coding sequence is TGCGCCAGCAGCTTGGTTCCTGCAGGGACCACTGAAGCTTTCTTT.

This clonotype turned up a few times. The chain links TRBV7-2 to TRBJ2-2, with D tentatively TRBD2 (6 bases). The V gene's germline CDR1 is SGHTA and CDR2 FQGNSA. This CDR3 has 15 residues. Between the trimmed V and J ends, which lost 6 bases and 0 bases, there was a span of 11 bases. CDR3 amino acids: CASRPAGSNTGELFF. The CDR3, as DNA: TGTGCCAGCAGACCAGCGGGCTCGAACACCGGGGAGCTGTTTTTT.

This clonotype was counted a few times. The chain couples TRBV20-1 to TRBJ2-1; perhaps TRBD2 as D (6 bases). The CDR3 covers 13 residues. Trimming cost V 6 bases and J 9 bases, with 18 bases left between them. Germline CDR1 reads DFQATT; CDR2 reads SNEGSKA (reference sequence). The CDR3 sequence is CSALDGRGGEQFF. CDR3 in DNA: TGCAGTGCCCTGGATGGGCGGGGTGGTGAGCAGTTCTTC.

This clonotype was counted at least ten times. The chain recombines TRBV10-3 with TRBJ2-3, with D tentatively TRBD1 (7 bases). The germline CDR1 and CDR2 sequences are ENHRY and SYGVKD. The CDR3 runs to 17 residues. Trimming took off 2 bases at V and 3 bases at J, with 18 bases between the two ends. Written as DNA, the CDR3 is TGTGCCATCAGTGAGGCGAGACCAGGGGGAGGAACAGATACGCAGTATTTT. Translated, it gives CAISEARPGGGTDTQYF.

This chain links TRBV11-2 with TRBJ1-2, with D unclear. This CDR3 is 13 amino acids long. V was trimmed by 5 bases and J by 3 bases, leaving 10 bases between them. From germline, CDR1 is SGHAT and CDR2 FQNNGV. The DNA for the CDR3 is TGTGCCAGCAGCGGTTCCGGGTACTATGGCTACACCTTC. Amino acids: CASSGSGYYGYTF.

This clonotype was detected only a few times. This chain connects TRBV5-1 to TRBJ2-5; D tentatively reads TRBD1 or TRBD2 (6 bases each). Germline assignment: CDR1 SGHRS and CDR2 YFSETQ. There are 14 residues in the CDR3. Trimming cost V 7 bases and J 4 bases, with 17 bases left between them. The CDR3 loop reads CASERDGGGETQYF. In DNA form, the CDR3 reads TGCGCCAGCGAGAGGGACGGAGGGGGAGAGACCCAGTACTTC. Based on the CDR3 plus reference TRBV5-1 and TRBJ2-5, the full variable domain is KAGVTQTPRYLIKTRGQQVTLSCSPISGHRSVSWYQQTPGQGLQFLFEYFSETQRNKGNFPGRFSGRQFSNSRSEMNVSTLELGDSALYLCASERDGGGETQYFGPGTRLLVL.

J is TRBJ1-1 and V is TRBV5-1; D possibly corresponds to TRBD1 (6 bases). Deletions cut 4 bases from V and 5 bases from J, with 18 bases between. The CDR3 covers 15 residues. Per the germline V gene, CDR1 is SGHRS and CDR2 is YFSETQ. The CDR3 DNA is TGCGCCAGCAGCAAGGGGGGGGGAGTTGCGACTGAAGCTTTCTTT. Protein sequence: CASSKGGGVATEAFF.

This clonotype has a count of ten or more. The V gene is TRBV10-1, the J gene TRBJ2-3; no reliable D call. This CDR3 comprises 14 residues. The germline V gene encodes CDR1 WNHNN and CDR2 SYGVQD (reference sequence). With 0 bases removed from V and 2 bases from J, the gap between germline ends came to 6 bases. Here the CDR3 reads CASSESSNTDTQYF. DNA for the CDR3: TGCGCCAGCAGTGAGTCATCGAACACAGATACGCAGTATTTT.

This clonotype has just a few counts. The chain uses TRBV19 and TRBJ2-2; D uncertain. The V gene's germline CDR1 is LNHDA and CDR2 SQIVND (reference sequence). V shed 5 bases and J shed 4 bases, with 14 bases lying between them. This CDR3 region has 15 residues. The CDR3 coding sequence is TGTGCCAGTAGTCTCCGCCTTGGTAGCACCGGGGAGCTGTTTTTT. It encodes CASSLRLGSTGELFF.

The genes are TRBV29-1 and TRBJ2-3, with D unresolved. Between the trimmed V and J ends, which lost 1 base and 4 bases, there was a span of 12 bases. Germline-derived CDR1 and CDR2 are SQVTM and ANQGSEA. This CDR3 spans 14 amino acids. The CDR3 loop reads CSVEGDTWADTQYF. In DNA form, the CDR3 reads TGCAGCGTTGAAGGAGACACCTGGGCAGATACGCAGTATTTT.